This TCR beta chain comes out of a study of a mutant IDH1 vaccine in newly diagnosed glioma. For the study at large: Patients arrived already treated with radiotherapy, temozolomide, or both, most having had both.

This clone was observed once. The antigen is unknown. The CDR3 is made up of 15 amino acids. The ends lost 3 bases at V and 5 bases at J; junction bases unmatched: 9. Germline-derived CDR1 and CDR2 are MDHEN and SYDVKM. Here immunoSEQ multiplex PCR was the method, and the copy in TCRdb shows in-frame clones only, minus some. Here the sample spans tens of thousands of clones, about 80% being singletons. Study results and caveats: Pseudoprogression looked unconnected to shifts in top peripheral T cell clonotypes.

Time point in this sample: week 11, during vaccination. Topical imiquimod was applied with each vaccine dose, which held 300 ug of mutant IDH1 20-mer peptide. The chain couples TRBV28 to TRBJ2-7; 8 bases are a match to TRBD1. The sample consisted of PBMCs, taken from a glioma patient whose treatment included an IDH1 peptide vaccine. The clonotype comes from a man younger than 45 with glioma. The CDR3 region has the DNA TGTGCCAGCAGTTTCCACGGCAGGGGGCTAGACGAGCAGTACTTC. It specifies CASSFHGRGLDEQYF.